This passage covers 27 T cell receptor beta chains from one sample sequenced in a study of blood T cells in healthy people across ages. A second PCR, run for 7 to 11 cycles, used a sample-barcoded 5' primer plus a J-beta primer mix. MiXCR, run by TCRdb on the 5' RACE reads, gives a single entry per CDR3 protein. Of fewer than 800,000 distinct CDR3 sequences in the sample, around 25% were seen once. Separately, the same data were catalogued under a study of T cells of mothers and their children.

The sequenced sample consisted of blood. The receptors come from a boy between 10 and 17 years old in good health.

There are a few counts of this clonotype. V and J are TRBV29-1 and TRBJ2-3; D remains unclear. V was cut by 6 bases and J by 0 bases, with 10 bases left in between. The length of the CDR3 is 13 residues. Germline loops: CDR1 SQVTM, CDR2 ANQGSEA. The CDR3 loop is CSVAYSSTDTQYF. CDR3 nucleotides: TGCAGCGTGGCCTACTCCAGCACAGATACGCAGTATTTT.

This clonotype occurred a few times. This chain joins TRBV2 and TRBJ2-2, with D unresolved. CDR3 length equals 11 residues. V dropped 7 bases and J dropped 6 bases, with 6 bases sitting between them. The V gene's germline CDR1 is SNHLY and CDR2 FYNNEI. CDR3 loop: CASKRSGELFF. The CDR3 coding sequence is TGTGCCAGCAAACGCTCCGGGGAGCTGTTTTTT.

This clonotype was seen more than once but under ten times. The J gene is TRBJ2-2, the V gene TRBV20-1; D gene uncertain. Germline V gene data show CDR1 as DFQATT and CDR2 as SNEGSKA (reference sequence). The CDR3 covers 15 residues. V dropped 1 base and J dropped 0 bases, with 9 bases sitting between them. The chain's CDR3 is CSARVAETNTGELFF. The CDR3 nucleotides are TGCAGTGCTAGAGTGGCGGAGACGAACACCGGGGAGCTGTTTTTT.

This chain joins TRBV4-2 and TRBJ1-6, with D possibly matching TRBD1 (6 bases). The CDR3 runs to 17 residues. Trimming removed 0 bases at V and 8 bases at J, with 17 bases between. Looked up from germline, CDR1 is LGHNA and CDR2 is YNFKEQ. DNA of the CDR3: TGTGCCAGCAGCCAAGAGGGGTTGACAGGAGCCGATTCACCCCTCCACTTT. Translation: CASSQEGLTGADSPLHF.

This clonotype was observed a handful of times. The CDR3: CASSEWGSEKLFF. In DNA, the CDR3 is TGTGCCAGCAGTGAGTGGGGGAGTGAAAAACTGTTTTTT. This chain uses TRBV2 with TRBJ1-4, with D perhaps TRBD1 (5 bases). The V end lost 3 bases, the J end lost 7 bases, and 9 bases lay between the germline ends. Germline V CDR1 and CDR2: SNHLY, FYNNEI. There are 13 residues in the CDR3.

This clonotype was found a few times. This sequence joins TRBV10-3 and TRBJ2-7; 11 nucleotides line up with TRBD1. The CDR3 is 15 residues long. Trimming took 4 bases from V and 0 from J; bases not matched to a gene: 2. Germline CDR1 and CDR2: ENHRY and SYGVKD. This CDR3 is CAISADRGLSYEQYF. In nucleotides, the CDR3 is TGTGCCATCAGTGCGGACAGGGGGCTCTCCTACGAGCAGTACTTC.

The CDR3 nucleotides are TGTGCCACCAGTGTTTGGGACAGGGGGAAGTACGAGCAGTACTTC. It specifies CATSVWDRGKYEQYF. The chain has TRBV24-1 and TRBJ2-7, with 11 bases matching TRBD1. This CDR3 is 15 amino acids long. Germline V gene sequence: CDR1 KGHDR, CDR2 SFDVKD. Losses at the gene ends were 5 bases for V and 4 bases for J; bases not matched to a gene: 6.

This clonotype has at least ten counts. This sequence joins TRBV6-2 or TRBV6-3 and TRBJ1-2; TRBD1 matches 9 bases. The CDR3 has 16 amino acids. Germline CDR1 reads MNHEY; CDR2 reads SVGEGT. J gave up 4 bases and V 4 bases, and 10 bases lay outside the gene matches. This CDR3 is CASSSLPGQGGYGYTF. The CDR3 nucleotides are TGTGCCAGCAGTTCCCTGCCGGGACAGGGTGGCTATGGCTACACCTTC.

This clonotype was seen a handful of times. The CDR3 sequence: CASSDYRVLADQETQYF. CDR3 DNA sequence: TGTGCCAGCAGTGATTACCGGGTCTTAGCGGACCAAGAGACCCAGTACTTC. V and J are TRBV6-1 and TRBJ2-5; weak D call: TRBD2 (6 bases). The germline gives CDR1 MNHNS, CDR2 SASEGT. This CDR3 spans 17 amino acids. V was pared by 3 bases and J by 0 bases, with 17 bases between.

This clonotype has more than one count but fewer than ten. Compared with germline, one end of the junction differs, possibly owing to a read error. This CDR3 is CASSLTAVGRAKNIQYF. The CDR3 DNA follows: TGTGCTAGCAGCTTAACGGCCGTCGGGAGGGCCAAAAACATTCAGTACTTC. This sequence joins TRBV7-7 and TRBJ2-4, with 7 bases matching TRBD2. CDR1 is SSHAT, CDR2 FNYEAQ, per germline (reference sequence). The CDR3 length is 17 residues. The variable domain in full, with the rest retrieved from reference TRBV7-7 and TRBJ2-4, is GAGVSQSPRYKVTKRGQDVTLRCDPISSHATLYWYQQALGQGPEFLTYFNYEAQPDKSGLPSDRFSAERPEGSISTLTIQRTEQRDSAMYRCASSLTAVGRAKNIQYFGAGTRLSVL.

The V and J genes are TRBV7-9 and TRBJ2-4, with TRBD1 identical over 8 bases. The germline V gene encodes CDR1 SEHNR and CDR2 FQNEAQ (reference sequence). V lost 5 bases to trimming and J lost 7 bases; unmatched junction nucleotides: 7. The CDR3 loop spans 14 amino acids. As DNA, the CDR3 is TGTGCCAGCAGCCCGACAGGGGAGTGGAACATTCAGTACTTC. Translating it yields CASSPTGEWNIQYF.

This clonotype was seen ten or more times. This chain connects TRBV29-1 to TRBJ2-5, with D tentatively TRBD1 (5 bases). The CDR3 has 12 amino acids. Trimming cost V 7 bases and J 3 bases, with 12 bases left between them. Looked up from germline, CDR1 is SQVTM and CDR2 is ANQGSEA. CDR3 DNA sequence: TGCAGCGACCGACAGAGTGAAGAGACCCAGTACTTC. As protein: CSDRQSEETQYF. Variable domain in full (rest from reference TRBV29-1 and TRBJ2-5): SAVISQKPSRDICQRGTSLTIQCQVDSQVTMMFWYRQQPGQSLTLIATANQGSEATYESGFVIDKFPISRPNLTFSTLTVSNMSPEDSSIYLCSDRQSEETQYFGPGTRLLVL.

This clonotype has at least ten counts. V is TRBV29-1 and J is TRBJ2-5, with 7 bases aligning to TRBD2. Looked up from germline, CDR1 is SQVTM and CDR2 is ANQGSEA. The CDR3 runs to 14 residues. J was trimmed by 5 bases and V by 2 bases; bases with no gene match: 8. DNA of the CDR3: TGCAGCGTTGAAAGCGAGGAGGGAGGGGAGACCCAGTACTTC. It yields the protein CSVESEEGGETQYF.

This clonotype was seen only a few times. The rearrangement links TRBV29-1 to TRBJ2-1; possibly TRBD2 for D (6 bases). V dropped 6 bases and J dropped 2 bases, with 20 bases sitting between them. This CDR3 contains 16 residues. In germline, CDR1 is SQVTM, CDR2 ANQGSEA. In DNA, the CDR3 is TGCAGCGTCTCCCTCTCGACTCGGACTACCTACAATGAGCAGTTCTTC. It codes for CSVSLSTRTTYNEQFF.

The V gene is TRBV3-1, the J gene TRBJ2-5; 7 bases match TRBD1. Germline CDR1 and CDR2: LGHDT and YNNKEL (reference sequence). V lost 3 bases, J lost 2 bases, and 6 bases stayed unmatched. This CDR3 has 15 residues. CDR3 protein: CASSQKGARQETQYF. In DNA form, the CDR3 reads TGTGCCAGCAGCCAGAAGGGGGCAAGACAAGAGACCCAGTACTTC.

The CDR3, as DNA: TGTGCCAGCAGCCAGCGACTAGCTCTCTACAATGAGCAGTTCTTC. Its translation is CASSQRLALYNEQFF. The V call is TRBV7-8, the J call TRBJ2-1; TRBD2 aligns across 7 bases. Looked up from germline, CDR1 is SGHVS and CDR2 is FQNEAQ. Trimming took 5 bases from V and 3 from J; bases not matched to a gene: 7. The CDR3 is made up of 15 amino acids.

This clonotype was counted a few times. At one of its ends the junction is not consistent with the germline gene, which may arise from a read error. The J gene is TRBJ1-5, the V gene TRBV4-3, with a possible D match to TRBD1 (5 bases). Germline assignment: CDR1 LGHNA and CDR2 YSLEER. The CDR3 spans 15 residues. This CDR3 reads CTSSQDLGTHQPQHF. In nucleotides, the CDR3 is TGCACCAGCAGCCAAGATTTAGGGACCCACCAGCCCCAGCATTTT.

Many counts were recorded for this clonotype. The V gene is TRBV10-3, the J gene TRBJ2-1; 10 bases agree with TRBD2. Germline V lookup: CDR1 ENHRY, CDR2 SYGVKD. V was pared by 0 bases and J by 5 bases, with 7 bases of the junction left unmatched. The CDR3 is 17 residues long. CDR3 sequence: CAISESTRTSGDNEQFF. The CDR3, as DNA: TGTGCCATCAGTGAGTCGACTCGCACTAGCGGGGACAATGAGCAGTTCTTC.

This clonotype came up a few times. The chain links TRBV10-2 to TRBJ2-7, with a tentative D call TRBD1 (6 bases). Germline V gene lookup returns CDR1 WSHSY and CDR2 SAAADI. CDR3 size: 12 residues. Between the trimmed V and J ends, which lost 5 bases and 7 bases, there was a span of 12 bases. For the CDR3, the DNA is TGCGCCAGCAGTTACCTACAGGGAGAGCAGTACTTC. It yields the protein CASSYLQGEQYF.

This clonotype was seen only a few times. The chain links TRBV7-9 to TRBJ2-1; possible D gene TRBD2, 5 bases. The CDR3 has 12 amino acids. The germline gives CDR1 SEHNR, CDR2 FQNEAQ (reference sequence). The V end lost 5 bases, the J end lost 9 bases, and 11 bases lay between the germline ends. The CDR3 sequence is CASSPLSGEQFF. The CDR3 DNA is TGTGCCAGCAGCCCCCTGAGCGGTGAGCAGTTCTTC.

This clonotype was seen only a few times. The V and J genes are TRBV12-3 or TRBV12-4 and TRBJ1-3; D call uncertain. Trimming stripped 3 bases from V and 4 bases from J, with 7 bases between. CDR3 length: 13 residues. The CDR3 nucleotides read TGTGCCAGCAGTTTCGGGTCAGGAAACACCATATATTTT. Its protein is CASSFGSGNTIYF.

The sample holds a few counts of this clonotype. V gene TRBV7-9 combines with J gene TRBJ2-1; D is possibly TRBD2 (5 bases). CDR1 and CDR2 from the germline V gene are SEHNR and FQNEAQ (reference sequence). The CDR3 contains 16 residues. The germline V and J ends were trimmed by 5 bases and 4 bases, with 18 bases remaining between them. CDR3: CASSPPRAEIYNEQFF. CDR3 nucleotides: TGTGCCAGCAGCCCCCCCCGAGCGGAGATTTACAATGAGCAGTTCTTC.

Only a few counts were recorded for this clonotype. V gene TRBV29-1 combines with J gene TRBJ2-5, with D possibly being TRBD1 (6 bases). Looked up from germline, CDR1 is SQVTM and CDR2 is ANQGSEA. The V and J ends lost 3 bases and 5 bases respectively, with 16 bases between them. The CDR3 sequence is 14 residues long. The chain's CDR3 is CSVDRQGTGETQYF. CDR3 coding DNA: TGCAGCGTTGATCGCCAGGGGACGGGGGAGACCCAGTACTTC.

The gene calls are TRBV3-1 and TRBJ2-7, with 8 bases that match TRBD2. V was pared by 7 bases and J by 3 bases, with 8 bases of the junction left unmatched. Germline V gene sequence: CDR1 LGHDT, CDR2 YNNKEL (reference sequence). The CDR3 runs 14 residues. The CDR3 DNA is TGTGCCAGCAAGAGAGGACTAGCCAGCTACGAGCAGTACTTC. Protein: CASKRGLASYEQYF.

In this sample, this clonotype turned up once. The V call is TRBV7-9, the J call TRBJ2-7; TRBD2 agrees at 8 bases. The J call is doubtful: the DNA matches TRBJ2-5 better. Per the germline V gene, CDR1 is SEHNR and CDR2 is FQNEAQ (reference sequence). The CDR3 loop spans 12 amino acids. The CDR3 is CASISGDETQYF. The CDR3 DNA reads as TGTGCCAGCATTAGCGGGGACGAGACCCAGTACTTC.

This clonotype was found a few times. V usage is TRBV5-1 and J usage is TRBJ1-2; possibly TRBD1 for D (6 bases). Germline V gene sequence: CDR1 SGHRS, CDR2 YFSETQ. V lost 0 bases to trimming and J lost 7 bases, with 16 bases between them. The CDR3 spans 15 residues. The CDR3, as DNA: TGCGCCAGCAGCTTGGAGGGGGTCCTAACGGGTGGCTACACCTTC. It yields the protein CASSLEGVLTGGYTF.

This chain links TRBV5-1 with TRBJ1-4, with D possibly TRBD1 on 6 matching bases. Trimming shortened V by 1 base and J by 5 bases, and 12 bases separated the two germline ends. The CDR3 totals 15 residues. Germline V CDR1 and CDR2: SGHRS, YFSETQ. CDR3 nucleotide sequence: TGCGCCAGCAGCTTGCCTCAGGGGACAAATGAAAAACTGTTTTTT. It specifies CASSLPQGTNEKLFF.